The sequence of this T cell receptor beta chain was determined in a study of blood T cell repertoires in COVID-19 (dated by TCRdb to 2020 to 2021). Regarding the study in general: Samples from collaborators originated in the United States, Italy and Spain and spanned both the acute and convalescent phases of COVID-19. HLA class I and class II types, where available, came from metadata supplied by the sample provider rather than from assay-based typing. The material from the prospective study consisted of cDNA or gDNA derived from T cells, B-cell-depleted T cells, or PBMCs. Deeply sampled blood TCRbeta repertoires from subjects exposed to, actively infected with, or recovered from COVID-19 were included in the dataset. The sample metadata nearly always contained a de-identified subject ID, COVID-19 status, age in years and sex. A freely available public database, intended as a resource for researchers studying the immune response to SARS-CoV-2, is where the repertoires were released. Samples were obtained from the ongoing ImmuneRACE study (first 160 participants) and from over 1,000 subjects provided by 6 global collaborators. What the research found in general, with its limitations: How much clinical and demographic metadata was included differed by source and by participant, and the metadata was provided uncurated.

Concerning this clone itself: Its antigen is unknown. Per-base quality was not reported, and no clone a single base away is much larger than it.

The immunoSEQ Assay, a bias-controlled multiplex PCR, was used to amplify TCRbeta CDR3 regions from genomic DNA. The authors processed their data as follows. The number of nucleated cells in each sample was estimated by amplification of reference gene primers within the assay. To quantify the absolute abundance of each unique TCRbeta CDR3 rearrangement, sequence reads were collapsed and filtered. For each sample, productive Simpson clonality was calculated by taking the square root of Simpson's diversity index across productive rearrangements. The table was pulled from immuneACCESS by TCRdb, which kept in-frame rearrangements only. Such tables lose some clones; where checked, under half of the loss comes from unresolved V genes, and the rest has no known cause. From that table come the V and J calls and clone size; the DNA was used to work out D and trimming. This sample has around 100,000 clones in its table, and about 87% of those were observed once. Of the sample, under 15% is held by the ten largest clones.

Each collaborating institution followed its own protocols to collect whole blood in K2EDTA tubes. For TCRbeta analysis, collaborators shipped samples as frozen whole blood, isolated PBMCs, or DNA extracted from either of those sample types. The CDR3 holds 14 amino acids from the cysteine to the phenylalanine. Only the CDR3 portion is preserved as DNA: 42 bases, with reading frame beginning at the first base. V drops 2 bases and J drops 1 base, leaving 6 bases in between. Sequences LNHDA (CDR1) and SQIVND (CDR2) are obtained from the germline V gene (reference sequence). This clonotype was sampled from a human donor in a cohort sampled during active or convalescent COVID-19. The chain employs TRBV19 and TRBJ1-3; a confident D gene designation cannot be given. The sequenced sample consisted of peripheral blood. The sequence in DNA is TGTGCCAGTAGTATATATGCGTCTGGAAACACCATATATTTT. Translated, it reads CASSIYASGNTIYF.